The 21 T cell receptor beta chains below were found in one sample sequenced in a study of blood T cell repertoires in COVID-19. Only in-frame clones appear in the TCRdb table, and some are missing; sequencing was by immunoSEQ multiplex PCR. The top ten hold 12% of the sample, which has 150,000 to 200,000 clones, around 80% seen once. Sequenced sample: peripheral blood. The receptors were sampled from a woman of 80 years or more with COVID-19, enrolled during active disease.

Here the CDR3 DNA reads TGTGCCAGCAGCTTAGGGACAGGGGGCTACGAGCAGTACTTC. It specifies CASSLGTGGYEQYF. The rearrangement links TRBV5-5 to TRBJ2-7, with 11 bases aligning to TRBD1. The CDR3 consists of 14 residues. The V and J ends lost 2 bases and 3 bases, in that order; junction bases with no gene match: 1. Germline CDR1 SGHKS, CDR2 YYEKEE (reference sequence).

V gene TRBV27 combines with J gene TRBJ1-3; no clear D. Between the trimmed V and J ends, which lost 5 bases and 4 bases, there was a span of 15 bases. The CDR3 loop spans 15 amino acids. CDR1 and CDR2 from the germline V gene are MNHEY and SMNVEV (reference sequence). CDR3 in DNA: TGTGCCAGCAGTGAGAGAGGGCACCTCGGAAACACCATATATTTT. It codes for CASSERGHLGNTIYF.

This chain uses TRBV9 with TRBJ2-5; the D gene is possibly TRBD1 (6 bases). Trimming left V 3 bases short and J 5 bases short, with 17 bases between. This CDR3 contains 15 residues. Germline V gene lookup returns CDR1 SGDLS and CDR2 YYNGEE. The CDR3: CASSGRTASGETQYF. Written as DNA, the CDR3 is TGTGCCAGCAGCGGACGGACAGCTTCAGGGGAGACCCAGTACTTC.

The V and J genes are TRBV3-1 (or the pseudogene TRBV3-2) and TRBJ1-1; D is perhaps TRBD1 (6 bases). Per the germline V gene, CDR1 is LGHDT and CDR2 is YNNKEL (reference sequence). Between the trimmed V and J ends, which lost 3 bases and 0 bases, there was a span of 8 bases. This CDR3 comprises 14 residues. CDR3 DNA sequence: TGTGCCAGCAGCCAGAGGGACATGAACACTGAAGCTTTCTTT. This gives the protein CASSQRDMNTEAFF.

The chain combines TRBV28 with TRBJ2-7, with D possibly TRBD2 on 5 matching bases. Per the germline V gene, CDR1 is MDHEN and CDR2 is SYDVKM. Trimming removed 3 bases from V and 5 bases from J, with 20 bases in between. CDR3 length: 16 amino acids. In DNA, the CDR3 is TGTGCCAGCAGTTTTACCGACGCAACTAGACGGGACGAGCAGTACTTC. This sequence encodes CASSFTDATRRDEQYF.

Concerning this clone itself: Other DNA sequences in this sample translate to the same CDR3. The rearrangement joins TRBV6-5 to TRBJ2-3; no reliable D call. Germline CDR1 reads MNHEY; CDR2 reads SVGAGI. The length of the CDR3 is 13 residues. V was pared by 7 bases and J by 1 base, with 9 bases between. In DNA form, the CDR3 reads TGTGCCAGCACCCGCGAAGGCACAGATACGCAGTATTTT. Amino acids: CASTREGTDTQYF.

The chain employs TRBV7-8 and TRBJ2-3, with TRBD2 matching over 9 bases. Losses at the gene ends were 4 bases for V and 5 bases for J; bases not matched to a gene: 13. The CDR3 runs to 17 residues. Per the germline V gene, CDR1 is SGHVS and CDR2 is FQNEAQ. As DNA, the CDR3 is TGTGCCAGCAGCTCCGCCCCTGCGGGGGGGCGGGGAGATACGCAGTATTTT. This gives the protein CASSSAPAGGRGDTQYF.

The chain employs TRBV11-3 and TRBJ2-5; 9 bases are shared with TRBD1. CDR1 is SGHNT and CDR2 is YENEEA in the germline V gene. After removal of 2 bases from V and 4 bases from J, the junction contained 14 bases not matched to a gene. The length of the CDR3 is 18 residues. CDR3 in DNA: TGTGCCAGCAGCTTAAATCGATGGGGACAGGGAAGGTTAGAGACCCAGTACTTC. It codes for CASSLNRWGQGRLETQYF.

This clone was found a few times. The V and J genes are TRBV6-5 and TRBJ2-7, with D perhaps matching TRBD2 (6 bases). CDR1 is MNHEY and CDR2 is SVGAGI in the germline V gene. V was shortened by 7 bases and J by 3 bases, with 16 bases between the two germline ends. The CDR3 has 14 amino acids. The CDR3 coding sequence is TGTGCCAGCAACTTTGGCGGGGCCGACTACGAGCAGTACTTC. This encodes CASNFGGADYEQYF.

The rearrangement uses TRBV9 and TRBJ2-7; 9 nucleotides agree with TRBD1. Germline values: CDR1 SGDLS, CDR2 YYNGEE. The CDR3 covers 14 residues. J was trimmed by 1 base and V by 3 bases; bases with no gene match: 2. CDR3 nucleotide sequence: TGTGCCAGCAGCGAGGGGACAGGGTCCTACGAGCAGTACTTC. Protein product: CASSEGTGSYEQYF.

The rearrangement links TRBV27 to TRBJ1-2; 7 nucleotides align to TRBD1. CDR3 length equals 14 residues. Per germline, CDR1 MNHEY and CDR2 SMNVEV (reference sequence). The trim removed 6 bases at V and 4 bases at J, leaving 8 bases unmatched. CDR3 bases: TGTGCCAGCAGCCCTCGACAGGGCCTCTATGGCTACACCTTC. This translates into CASSPRQGLYGYTF.

The J gene is TRBJ1-5, the V gene TRBV27, with a tentative D call TRBD1 (5 bases). Germline-derived CDR1 and CDR2 are MNHEY and SMNVEV (reference sequence). V gave up 0 bases and J gave up 2 bases, with 8 bases separating them. The CDR3 totals 15 residues. The CDR3 protein is CASSLSFRGNQPQHF. The CDR3 DNA follows: TGTGCCAGCAGTTTATCGTTCAGGGGCAATCAGCCCCAGCATTTT.

This rearrangement joins TRBV6-2 or TRBV6-3 to TRBJ1-2; D gene unclear. The CDR3 extends over 13 amino acids. The germline V and J ends were trimmed by 6 bases and 4 bases, with 12 bases remaining between them. Germline assignment: CDR1 MNHEY and CDR2 SVGEGT. CDR3 in amino acids: CASRYRLGYGYTF. The CDR3 DNA sequence: TGTGCCAGCAGATACAGACTGGGCTATGGCTACACCTTC.

This clone showed up just a few times. The CDR3 loop is CASSRTGVLTYEQYF. In nucleotides, the CDR3 is TGTGCCAGCAGTCGGACAGGGGTCCTAACCTACGAGCAGTACTTC. The rearrangement links TRBV28 to TRBJ2-7, with TRBD1 matching over 9 bases. Germline CDR1 is MDHEN and CDR2 is SYDVKM. V lost 5 bases and J lost 2; bases outside the gene matches: 7. There are 15 residues in the CDR3.

This chain's CDR3 is CASSLSDTQYF. CDR3 DNA: TGCGCCAGCAGCTTGTCGGATACGCAGTATTTT. This sequence joins TRBV5-1 and TRBJ2-3, with unresolved D. The ends were cut back, 1 base at V and 6 bases at J, with 3 bases in the middle. The V gene's germline CDR1 is SGHRS and CDR2 YFSETQ. CDR3 length equals 11 residues. Looking up the rest from reference TRBV5-1 and TRBJ2-3 gives the full variable domain: KAGVTQTPRYLIKTRGQQVTLSCSPISGHRSVSWYQQTPGQGLQFLFEYFSETQRNKGNFPGRFSGRQFSNSRSEMNVSTLELGDSALYLCASSLSDTQYFGPGTRLTVL.

J is TRBJ2-7 and V is TRBV9, with 8 bases that match TRBD2. The length of the CDR3 is 14 residues. Germline V gene data show CDR1 as SGDLS and CDR2 as YYNGEE. Trimming removed 1 base from V and 7 bases from J; junction bases left unmatched: 7. The CDR3 is CASSVSSGSGEQYF. In DNA form, the CDR3 reads TGTGCCAGCAGCGTATCCAGCGGGAGTGGTGAGCAGTACTTC.

The chain carries TRBV7-2 and TRBJ2-1, with TRBD2 matching 8 bases. The CDR3 has 15 residues. The J segment lost 7 bases and the V segment lost 4 bases, leaving 9 bases of the junction unmatched. The germline CDR1 and CDR2 sequences are SGHTA and FQGNSA. CDR3 in DNA: TGTGCCAGCAGCTCACCGGGGGGGCCGGGGAATGAGCAGTTCTTC. This encodes CASSSPGGPGNEQFF.

The J gene is TRBJ2-3, the V gene TRBV5-1; 9 bases are shared with TRBD1. The germline CDR1 and CDR2 sequences are SGHRS and YFSETQ. After removal of 4 bases from V and 0 bases from J, the junction contained 9 bases not matched to a gene. The CDR3 covers 17 residues. CDR3 region: CASSLAPGTGSTDTQYF. Written as DNA, the CDR3 is TGCGCCAGCAGCCTGGCCCCCGGGACAGGGAGCACAGATACGCAGTATTTT.

The chain combines TRBV3-1 (or the pseudogene TRBV3-2) with TRBJ2-7; 13 nucleotides agree with TRBD2. After removal of 6 bases from V and 4 bases from J, the junction contained 6 bases not matched to a gene. This CDR3 region has 15 residues. Germline lookup yields CDR1 LGHDT and CDR2 YNNKEL (reference sequence). The CDR3 DNA reads TGTGCCAGCAGGGCAACTAGCGGGAGGGGGTACGAGCAGTACTTC. Translated: CASRATSGRGYEQYF.

The J gene is TRBJ1-1, the V gene TRBV19; possibly TRBD1 for D (6 bases). Germline V gene sequence: CDR1 LNHDA, CDR2 SQIVND (reference sequence). Trimming shortened V by 8 bases and J by 2 bases, and 18 bases separated the two germline ends. The CDR3 has 15 residues. Written as DNA, the CDR3 is TGTGCCAGTCGAACCTTGGACAGAACTAACACTGAAGCTTTCTTT. Residues: CASRTLDRTNTEAFF.

This chain joins TRBV9 and TRBJ2-3, with D possibly being TRBD1 (6 bases). V lost 3 bases, J lost 1 base, and 24 bases lay in between. Germline-derived CDR1 and CDR2 are SGDLS and YYNGEE. The CDR3 spans 19 residues. CDR3: CASSDVGAGVTNGTDTQYF. Here the CDR3 DNA reads TGTGCCAGCAGCGATGTGGGGGCAGGAGTTACTAATGGCACAGATACGCAGTATTTT.